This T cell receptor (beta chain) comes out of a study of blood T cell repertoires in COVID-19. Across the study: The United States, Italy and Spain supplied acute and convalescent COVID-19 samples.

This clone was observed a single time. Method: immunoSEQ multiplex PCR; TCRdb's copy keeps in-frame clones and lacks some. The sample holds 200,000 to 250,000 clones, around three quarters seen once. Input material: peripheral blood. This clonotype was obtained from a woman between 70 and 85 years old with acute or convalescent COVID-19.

CDR3 coding DNA: TGCGCCAGCAGCTTGGCCCTCGGTTACAATGAGCAGTTCTTC. Amino acid sequence: CASSLALGYNEQFF. V usage is TRBV5-1 and J usage is TRBJ2-1; D unresolved. V was pared by 0 bases and J by 4 bases, with 8 bases between. Per the germline V gene, CDR1 is SGHRS and CDR2 is YFSETQ. The CDR3 is 14 residues long.